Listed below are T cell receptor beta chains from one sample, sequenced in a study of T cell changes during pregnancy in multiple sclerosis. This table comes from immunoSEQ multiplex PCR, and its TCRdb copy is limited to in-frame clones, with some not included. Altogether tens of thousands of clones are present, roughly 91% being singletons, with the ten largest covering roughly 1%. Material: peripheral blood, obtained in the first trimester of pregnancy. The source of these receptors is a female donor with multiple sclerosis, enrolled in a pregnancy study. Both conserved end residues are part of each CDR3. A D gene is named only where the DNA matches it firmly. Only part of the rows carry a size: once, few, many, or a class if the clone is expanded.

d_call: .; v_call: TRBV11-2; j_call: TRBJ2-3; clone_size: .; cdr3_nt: TGTGCCAGCAGCACGCCCAGGGGGGCAGATACGCAGTATTTT; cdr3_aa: CASSTPRGADTQYF
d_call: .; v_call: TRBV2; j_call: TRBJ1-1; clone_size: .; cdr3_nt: TGTGCCAGCAGACCCCGGGGGGGGAACACTGAAGCTTTCTTT; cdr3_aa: CASRPRGGNTEAFF
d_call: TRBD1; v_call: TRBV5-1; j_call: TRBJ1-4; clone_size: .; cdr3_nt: TGCGCCAGCAGCTTGGAGGGGGCAGGGGAAAAACTGTTTTTT; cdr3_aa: CASSLEGAGEKLFF
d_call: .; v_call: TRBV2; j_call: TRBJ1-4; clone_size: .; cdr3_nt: TGTGCCAGCAGTGAAGACCGAGCAAATGAAAAACTGTTTTTT; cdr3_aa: CASSEDRANEKLFF
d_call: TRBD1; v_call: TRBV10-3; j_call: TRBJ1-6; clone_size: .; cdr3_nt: TGTGCCATCAGCCGACAGGGGAGCTATAATTCACCCCTCCACTTT; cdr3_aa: CAISRQGSYNSPLHF
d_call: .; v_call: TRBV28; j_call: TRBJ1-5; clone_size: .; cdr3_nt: TGTGCCAGCAGTTTGTTGGAGGGAGGCCAGCCCCAGCATTTT; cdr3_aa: CASSLLEGGQPQHF
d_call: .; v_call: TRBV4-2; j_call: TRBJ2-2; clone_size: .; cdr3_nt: TGTGCCAGCAGCCAAGTGACAGCCCCGAGCACCGGGGAGCTGTTTTTT; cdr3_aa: CASSQVTAPSTGELFF
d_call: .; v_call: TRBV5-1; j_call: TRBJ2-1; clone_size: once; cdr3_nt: TGCGCCAGCAGCTTGACTAGAACTGTCGATGAGCAGTTCTTC; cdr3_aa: CASSLTRTVDEQFF
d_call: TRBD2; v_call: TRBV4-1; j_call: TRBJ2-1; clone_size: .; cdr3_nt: TGCGCCAGCAGCCCGCTGGCGGGGGGATACAATGAGCAGTTCTTC; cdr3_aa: CASSPLAGGYNEQFF
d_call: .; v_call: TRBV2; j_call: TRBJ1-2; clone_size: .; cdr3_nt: TGTGCCAGCAGTGAAGCGAAGGGGAGGAACTATGGCTACACCTTC; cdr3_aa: CASSEAKGRNYGYTF
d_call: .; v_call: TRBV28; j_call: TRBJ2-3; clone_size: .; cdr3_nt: TGTGCCAGCAGTTTATCGGCTATCGGGTCGGATACGCAGTATTTT; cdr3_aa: CASSLSAIGSDTQYF
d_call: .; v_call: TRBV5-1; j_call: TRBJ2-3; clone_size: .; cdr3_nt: TGCGCCAGCAGCTTGGCCCTCGGGTCGTCGCAGTATTTT; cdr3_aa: CASSLALGSSQYF
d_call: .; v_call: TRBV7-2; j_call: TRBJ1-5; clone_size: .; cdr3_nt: TGTGCCAGCAGCACAGGGTCTCAGCCCCAGCATTTT; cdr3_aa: CASSTGSQPQHF
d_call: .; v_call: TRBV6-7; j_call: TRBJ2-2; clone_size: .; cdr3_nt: TGTGCCAGCAGTTACGGCTTCAGGGCCCGGACCCTTAGGACCGGGGAGCTGTTTTTT; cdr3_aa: CASSYGFRARTLRTGELFF
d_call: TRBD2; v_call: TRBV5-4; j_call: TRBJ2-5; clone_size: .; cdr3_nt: TGTGCCAGCAGCCCCGGGACTAGCGGGGGCCTGACGATGGGGACCCAGTACTTC; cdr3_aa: CASSPGTSGGLTMGTQYF
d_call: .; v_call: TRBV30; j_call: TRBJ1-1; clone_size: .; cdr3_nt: TGTGCCTGGATTGTTAGTACTAGGCTGACTGAAGCTTTCTTT; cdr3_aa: CAWIVSTRLTEAFF
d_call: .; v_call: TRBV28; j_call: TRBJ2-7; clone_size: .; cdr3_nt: TGTGCCAGCAGGTCAGGGGACCTTTCCTACGAGCAGTACTTC; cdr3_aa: CASRSGDLSYEQYF
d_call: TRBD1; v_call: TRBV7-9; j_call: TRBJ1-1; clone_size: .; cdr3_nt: TGTGCCAGCAGCTTTCGTGAGGGGGCCGGGACTGAAGCTTTCTTT; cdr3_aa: CASSFREGAGTEAFF
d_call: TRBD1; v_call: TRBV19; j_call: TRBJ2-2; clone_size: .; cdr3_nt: TGTGCCAGTCAAGACAGGGCAAACACCGGGGAGCTGTTTTTT; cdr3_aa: CASQDRANTGELFF
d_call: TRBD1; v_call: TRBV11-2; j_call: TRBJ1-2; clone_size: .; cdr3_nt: TGTGCCAGCAGCCTGGGACAGAGCAACTATGGCTACACCTTC; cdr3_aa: CASSLGQSNYGYTF
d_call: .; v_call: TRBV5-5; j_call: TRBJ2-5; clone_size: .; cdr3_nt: TGTGCCAGCAGCTTGGTTTCAGGTCCTTTGGAGACCCAGTACTTC; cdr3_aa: CASSLVSGPLETQYF
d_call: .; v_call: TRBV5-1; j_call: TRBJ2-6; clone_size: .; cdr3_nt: TGCGCCAGCAGCCCTGTACTAACCGGGGCCAACGTCCTGACTTTC; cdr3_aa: CASSPVLTGANVLTF
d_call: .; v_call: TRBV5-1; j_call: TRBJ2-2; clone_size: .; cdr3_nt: TGCGCCAGCAGGTTGACACATTGGAGCACCGGGGAGCTGTTTTTT; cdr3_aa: CASRLTHWSTGELFF
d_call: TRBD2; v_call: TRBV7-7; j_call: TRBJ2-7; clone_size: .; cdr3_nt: TGTGCCAGCAGCTTAGTAAGGGAGGGCGAGCAGTACTTC; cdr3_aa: CASSLVREGEQYF
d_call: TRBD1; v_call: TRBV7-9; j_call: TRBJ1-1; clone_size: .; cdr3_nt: TGTGCCAGCAGCTTGAGGGACAGGGGTGTTTCTGAAGCTTTCTTT; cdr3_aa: CASSLRDRGVSEAFF
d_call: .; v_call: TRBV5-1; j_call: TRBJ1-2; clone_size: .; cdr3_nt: TGCGCCAGCAGCTTGGTGACAGCAGACTATGGCTACACCTTC; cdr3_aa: CASSLVTADYGYTF
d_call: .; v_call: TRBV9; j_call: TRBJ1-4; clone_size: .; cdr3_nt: TGTGCCAGCAGCGGAGCCTCAGGGTTTAATGAAAAACTGTTTTTT; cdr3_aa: CASSGASGFNEKLFF
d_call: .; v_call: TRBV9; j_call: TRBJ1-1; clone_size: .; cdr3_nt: TGTGCCAGCAGCAGCGGGGTCGGGGCGAACACTGAAGCTTTCTTT; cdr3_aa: CASSSGVGANTEAFF
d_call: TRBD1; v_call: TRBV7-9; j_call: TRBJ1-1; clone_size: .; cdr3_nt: TGTGCCAGCAGCTTAGGAGAGGTGAACAACAGGGGGTGTCTCTTT; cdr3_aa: CASSLGEVNNRGCLF
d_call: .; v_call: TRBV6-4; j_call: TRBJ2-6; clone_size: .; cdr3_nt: TGTGCCAGCAGTGACTCGACTTGGGGCTCCGGGGCCAACGTCCTGACTTTC; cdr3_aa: CASSDSTWGSGANVLTF
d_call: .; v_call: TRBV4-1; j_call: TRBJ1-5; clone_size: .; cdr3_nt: TGCGCCAGCAGCGCCACAGAAACGGGCAATCAGCCCCAGCATTTT; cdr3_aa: CASSATETGNQPQHF
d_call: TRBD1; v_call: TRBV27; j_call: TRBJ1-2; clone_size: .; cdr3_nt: TGTGCCAGCAGTTTATCGATTGGGCCAGGGGGCCAGTATGGCTACACCTTC; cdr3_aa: CASSLSIGPGGQYGYTF
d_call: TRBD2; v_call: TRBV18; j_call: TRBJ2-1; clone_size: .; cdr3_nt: TGTGCCAGCTCACGGGGGGGGGACTACAATGAGCAGTTCTTC; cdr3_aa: CASSRGGDYNEQFF
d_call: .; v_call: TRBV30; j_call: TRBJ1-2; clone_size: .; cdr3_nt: TGTGCCTGGAGTGGACAGGCAGAAAAATCCTATTACTATGGCTACACCTTC; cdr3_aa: CAWSGQAEKSYYYGYTF
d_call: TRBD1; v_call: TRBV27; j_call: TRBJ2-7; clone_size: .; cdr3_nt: TGTGCCAGCAAAACTTCAGGGGGCTCTTACGAGCAGTACTTC; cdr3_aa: CASKTSGGSYEQYF
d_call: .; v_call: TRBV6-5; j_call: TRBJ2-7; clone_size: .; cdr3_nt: TGTGCCAGCAGTTCCCTTCCGTCCTACGAGCAGTACTTC; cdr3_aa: CASSSLPSYEQYF
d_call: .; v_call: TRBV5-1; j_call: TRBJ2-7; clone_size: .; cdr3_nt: TGCGCCAGCAGCCTGGATGCCTTCAGGGCCTACGAGCAGTACTTC; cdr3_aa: CASSLDAFRAYEQYF
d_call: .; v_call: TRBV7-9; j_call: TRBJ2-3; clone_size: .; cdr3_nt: TGTGCCAGCAGCCGGCGAGGGGGAAGCACAGATACGCAGTATTTT; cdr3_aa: CASSRRGGSTDTQYF
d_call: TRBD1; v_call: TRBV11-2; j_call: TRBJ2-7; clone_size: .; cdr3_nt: TGTGCCAGCACCCGACAGGGCAGATACGAGCAGTACTTC; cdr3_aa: CASTRQGRYEQYF
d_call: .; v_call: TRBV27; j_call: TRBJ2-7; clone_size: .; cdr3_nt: TGTGCCAGCAGTTTATCCGGACTGGACGGCTCCTACGAGCAGTACTTC; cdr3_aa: CASSLSGLDGSYEQYF
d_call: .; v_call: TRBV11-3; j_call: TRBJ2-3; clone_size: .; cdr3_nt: TGTGCCAGCAGCTTAGGAGGGGGGGTTACGGATACGCAGTATTTT; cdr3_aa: CASSLGGGVTDTQYF
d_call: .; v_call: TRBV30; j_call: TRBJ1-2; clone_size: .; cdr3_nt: TGTGCCTGGAGTGGGACATCTTTCCTCTATGGCTACACCTTC; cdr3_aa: CAWSGTSFLYGYTF
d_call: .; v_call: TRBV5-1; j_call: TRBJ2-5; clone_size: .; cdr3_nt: TGCGCCAGCAGCCCACGGAGGGAGACCCAGTACTTC; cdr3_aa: CASSPRRETQYF
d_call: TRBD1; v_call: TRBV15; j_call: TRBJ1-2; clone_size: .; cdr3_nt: TGTGCCACCAGCAGAGAGATACCAGGGGGCGGTGGCTACACCTTC; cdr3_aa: CATSREIPGGGGYTF
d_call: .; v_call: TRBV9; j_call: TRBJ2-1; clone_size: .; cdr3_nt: TGTGCCAGCAGCGTAGGTCACGGGGATGAGCAGTTCTTC; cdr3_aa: CASSVGHGDEQFF
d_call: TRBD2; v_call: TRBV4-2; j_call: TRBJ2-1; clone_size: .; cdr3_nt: TGTGCCAGCAGTCCGGGACTAGCGGGAGCCTACAATGAGCAGTTCTTC; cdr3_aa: CASSPGLAGAYNEQFF
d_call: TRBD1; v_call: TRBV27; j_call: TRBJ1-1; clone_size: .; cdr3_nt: TGTGCCAGCAGTAAGGGACAGGGGGGCATGAACACTGAAGCTTTCTTT; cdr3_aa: CASSKGQGGMNTEAFF
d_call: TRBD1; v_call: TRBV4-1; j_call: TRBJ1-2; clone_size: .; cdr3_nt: TGCGCCAGCAGCCTCCTACCCGGGACAGGGGGAACTTGGTCTGGCTACACCTTC; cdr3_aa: CASSLLPGTGGTWSGYTF
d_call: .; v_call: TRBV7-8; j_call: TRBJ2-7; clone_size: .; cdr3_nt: TGTGCCAGCAGCTTAGGTCGCTCGGGGGAGCAGTACTTC; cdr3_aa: CASSLGRSGEQYF
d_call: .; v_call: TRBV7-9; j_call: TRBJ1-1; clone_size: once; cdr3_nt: TGTGCCAGCAGCTTATACGGGAACACTGAAGCTTTCTTT; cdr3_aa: CASSLYGNTEAFF
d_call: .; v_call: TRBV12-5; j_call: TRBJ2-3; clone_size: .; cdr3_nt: TGTGCTAGTGTGAGGGCACAAGATACGCAGTATTTT; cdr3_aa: CASVRAQDTQYF
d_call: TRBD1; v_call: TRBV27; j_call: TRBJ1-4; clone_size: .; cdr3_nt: TGTGCCAGCAGTTTATTGAGGACAGGGGGTAATGAAAAACTGTTTTTT; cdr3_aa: CASSLLRTGGNEKLFF
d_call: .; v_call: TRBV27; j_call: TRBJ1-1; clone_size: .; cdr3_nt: TGTGCCAGCAGTTTAATAGGGGGTGAAGCTTTCTTT; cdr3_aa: CASSLIGGEAFF
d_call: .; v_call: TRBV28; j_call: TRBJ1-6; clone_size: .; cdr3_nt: TGTGCCAGCACCGCAGTAAATTCACCCCTCCACTTT; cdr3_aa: CASTAVNSPLHF